This entry concerns a single TCR beta chain. The data are from a study of blood T cell repertoires in COVID-19. Background on the study: The cDNA or gDNA used as material had been derived from T cells, B-cell-depleted T cells, or PBMCs.

The V and J ends lost 4 bases and 2 bases respectively, with 16 bases between them. In germline, CDR1 is SGHVS, CDR2 FQNEAQ. This CDR3 region has 16 residues. In the authors' workflow: From reference gene primer amplification, estimates of nucleated cell counts were derived. The table came from immunoSEQ multiplex PCR; TCRdb's copy has only in-frame clones and leaves some out. Clonal size and the V and J genes are those of that table, whereas D and trimming came from the DNA. Among about 97,000 clones listed, nearly 90% were seen once. The material sequenced was peripheral blood. The TCR originated in a man aged 50-60 years with active COVID-19. The V and J genes are TRBV7-8 and TRBJ2-3; D might be TRBD2 (5 bases). Here the CDR3 reads CASSSRLVALTDTQYF. CDR3 coding DNA: TGTGCCAGCAGCTCCCGACTGGTAGCGCTCACAGATACGCAGTATTTT.